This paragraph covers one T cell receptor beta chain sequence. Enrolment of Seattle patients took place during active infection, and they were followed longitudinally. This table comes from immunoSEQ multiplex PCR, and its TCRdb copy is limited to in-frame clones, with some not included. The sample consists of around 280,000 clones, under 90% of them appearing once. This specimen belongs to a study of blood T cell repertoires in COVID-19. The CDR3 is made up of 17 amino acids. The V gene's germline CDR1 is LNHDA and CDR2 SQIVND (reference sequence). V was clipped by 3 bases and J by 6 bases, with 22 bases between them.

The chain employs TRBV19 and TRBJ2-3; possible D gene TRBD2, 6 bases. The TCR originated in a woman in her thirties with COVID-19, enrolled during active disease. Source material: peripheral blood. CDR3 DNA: TGTGCCAGTAGTATCGGGAAGTCATGGGGCGGGGCGGATACGCAGTATTTT. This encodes CASSIGKSWGGADTQYF.